What follows is one TCR beta chain and its context. The data are from a study of shared clonotypes between healthy human individuals. Produced via immunoSEQ multiplex PCR; TCRdb's table is partial and in-frame only. The sample has about 680,000 clones, 92% seen once. The naive CD8 population came from CD45RO-negative cells selected for CCR7, without terminally differentiated effector memory CD45RA+ cells. The CDR3 runs to 15 residues. The germline V gene has CDR1 SGHAT and CDR2 FQNNGV. V gave up 4 bases and J gave up 7 bases, with 16 bases separating them. The sequence derives from a man younger than 45 in good health. Input material: naive CD8+ T cells sorted from blood. The rearrangement joins TRBV11-2 to TRBJ2-2, with D tentatively TRBD1 or TRBD2 (7 bases each). CDR3 nucleotides: TGTGCCAGCAGCTCCAGGGGGGAGGGTGTCGGGGAGCTGTTTTTT. As protein: CASSSRGEGVGELFF.